A selection of T cell receptor beta chains follows, all from one sample in a study of cytomegalovirus exposure and HLA in healthy donors. The repertoire was sequenced with immunoSEQ multiplex PCR; TCRdb's copy has only in-frame clones and lacks some. This sample has 90,000 to 120,000 clones; around 85% occur once, and the top ten carry around 2%. The sample was PBMCs. The receptors were sampled from a man aged 25-40 years in good health and CMV-seronegative. Both conserved end residues are part of each CDR3. Fields, in order: V gene, clone size, D gene, J gene, CDR3 DNA, CDR3 protein. A D gene is named only where the DNA matches it firmly. A clone size is listed for some rows: how often the clone was seen (once, few, many), or a class if it is expanded.

>TRBV2|NA|NA|TRBJ1-4
TGTGCCAGCAGCGAGACACGTTTTAATGAAAAACTGTTTTTT
CASSETRFNEKLFF
>TRBV11-2|few|NA|TRBJ1-3
TGTGCCAGCAGTCTCAGTTACTCTGGAAACACCATATATTTT
CASSLSYSGNTIYF
>TRBV12-5|NA|NA|TRBJ2-3
TGTGCTAGTGCCCCCGGGGGATCTAGCACAGATACGCAGTATTTT
CASAPGGSSTDTQYF
>TRBV29-1|NA|NA|TRBJ1-1
TGCAGCTCCAGGACAGCCTCCACTGAAGCTTTCTTT
CSSRTASTEAFF
>TRBV5-4|NA|NA|TRBJ1-5
TGTGCCAGCAGCTTGGCCCCAGGTAGCAATCAGCCCCAGCATTTT
CASSLAPGSNQPQHF
>TRBV6-4|NA|NA|TRBJ1-4
TGTGCCAGCAGGACGGGACGGAGGGGCGAAAAACTGTTTTTT
CASRTGRRGEKLFF
>TRBV14|NA|NA|TRBJ1-1
TGTGCCAGCAGCCCCACGGGCCGGGAGGGTTTCGCTGAAGCTTTCTTT
CASSPTGREGFAEAFF
>TRBV7-2|NA|TRBD2|TRBJ2-3
TGTGCCAGCAGCACCCAGCGGGAGTCGGGCACAGATACGCAGTATTTT
CASSTQRESGTDTQYF
>TRBV23-1|NA|TRBD2|TRBJ2-6
TGCGCCAGCAGTCAACTCCAGGGTCAAGCGGGGCCGACCGGGGCCAACGTCCTGACTTTC
CASSQLQGQAGPTGANVLTF
>TRBV28|NA|NA|TRBJ1-1
TGTGCCAGCAGCCCTATTCAGAACACTGAAGCTTTCTTT
CASSPIQNTEAFF